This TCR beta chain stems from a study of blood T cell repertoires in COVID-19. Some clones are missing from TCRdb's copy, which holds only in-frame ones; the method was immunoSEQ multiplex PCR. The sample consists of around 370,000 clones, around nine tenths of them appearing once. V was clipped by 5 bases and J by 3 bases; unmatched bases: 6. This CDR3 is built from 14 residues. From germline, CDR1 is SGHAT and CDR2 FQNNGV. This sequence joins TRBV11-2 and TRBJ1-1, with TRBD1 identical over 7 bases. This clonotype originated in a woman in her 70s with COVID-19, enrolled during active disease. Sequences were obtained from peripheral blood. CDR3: CASSDRQGDTEAFF. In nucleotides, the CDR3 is TGTGCCAGCAGCGATCGACAGGGTGACACTGAAGCTTTCTTT.